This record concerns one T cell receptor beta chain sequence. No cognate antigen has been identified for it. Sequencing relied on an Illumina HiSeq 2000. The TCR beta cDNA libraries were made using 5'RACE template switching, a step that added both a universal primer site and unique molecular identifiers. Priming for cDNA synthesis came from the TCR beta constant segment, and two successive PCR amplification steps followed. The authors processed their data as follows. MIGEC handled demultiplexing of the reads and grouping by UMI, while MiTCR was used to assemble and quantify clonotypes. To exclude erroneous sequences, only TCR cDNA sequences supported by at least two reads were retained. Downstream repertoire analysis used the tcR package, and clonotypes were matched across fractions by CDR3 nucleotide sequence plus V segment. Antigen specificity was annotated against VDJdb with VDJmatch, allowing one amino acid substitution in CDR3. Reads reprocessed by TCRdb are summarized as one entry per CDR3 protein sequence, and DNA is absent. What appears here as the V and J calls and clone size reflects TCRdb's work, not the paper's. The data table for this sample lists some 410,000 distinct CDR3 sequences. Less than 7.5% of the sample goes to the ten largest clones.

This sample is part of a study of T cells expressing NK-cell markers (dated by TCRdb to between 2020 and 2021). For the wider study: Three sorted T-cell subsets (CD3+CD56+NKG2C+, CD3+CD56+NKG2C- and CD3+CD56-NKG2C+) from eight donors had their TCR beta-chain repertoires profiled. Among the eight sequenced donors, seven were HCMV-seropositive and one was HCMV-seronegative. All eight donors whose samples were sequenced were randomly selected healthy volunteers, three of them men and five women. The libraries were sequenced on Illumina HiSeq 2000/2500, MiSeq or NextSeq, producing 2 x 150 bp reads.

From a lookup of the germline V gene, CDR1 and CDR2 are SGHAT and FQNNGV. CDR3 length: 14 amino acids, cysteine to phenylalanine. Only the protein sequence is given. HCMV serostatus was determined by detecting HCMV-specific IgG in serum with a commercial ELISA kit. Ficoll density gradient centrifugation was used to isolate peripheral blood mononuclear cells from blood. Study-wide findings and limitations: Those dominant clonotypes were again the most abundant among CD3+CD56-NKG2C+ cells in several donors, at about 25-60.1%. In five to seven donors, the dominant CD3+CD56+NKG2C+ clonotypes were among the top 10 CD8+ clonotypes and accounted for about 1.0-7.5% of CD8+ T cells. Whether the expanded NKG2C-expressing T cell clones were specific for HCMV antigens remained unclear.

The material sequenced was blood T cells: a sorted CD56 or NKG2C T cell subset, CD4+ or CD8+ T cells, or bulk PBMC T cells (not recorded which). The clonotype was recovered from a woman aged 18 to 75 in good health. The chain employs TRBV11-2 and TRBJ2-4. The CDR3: CASSEGLSKNIQYF.